This T cell receptor beta chain originates from a study of blood T cells in healthy people across ages. Study-level findings and limits: Long-lived and aged donors differed, with more naive CD4+ cells and higher diversity in the long-lived.

This clonotype was found many times. What it recognizes is unknown. Every donor provided ten milliliters of peripheral blood. A second roughly 6 to 11 cycle PCR used barcoded and J-beta primers. TCRdb analysed the 5' RACE reads with MiXCR anew, one entry per CDR3 protein. The profile covers fewer than 800,000 distinct CDR3 sequences, with about 30% appearing a single time and 15% to 17% taken by the ten largest. Trimming took off 0 bases at V and 4 bases at J, with 18 bases between the two ends. Germline CDR1 reads MNHNY; CDR2 reads SVGAGI (reference sequence). The CDR3 totals 17 residues. The V gene is TRBV6-6, the J gene TRBJ1-2; D is possibly TRBD1 (6 bases). The sample consisted of blood. The receptor's source is a woman older than 75 in good health. The CDR3 sequence is CASSYSPPAGEFYGYTF. CDR3 nucleotides: TGTGCCAGCAGTTACTCGCCGCCGGCAGGGGAGTTCTATGGCTACACCTTC.